This TCR beta chain was observed in a study of beta chain features in type 1 diabetes. The wider study: Patient and healthy donor groups were alike in age, gender and cell yields. Study-wide points: Moderate yet significant TCRB CDR3 shortening was seen in Type 1 diabetes patients in all four CD4+ subsets. Patients showed naive, central memory and Treg TCRB repertoires that appeared more similar than those of healthy donors. Diminished insertions and augmented deletions at VDJ junctions characterized type 1 diabetes patients. High TCR expression in some cells could lead to their over-representation in cDNA sequencing.

To note about this clone: Its matching antigen is unknown.

This CDR3 comprises 17 residues. Trimming removed 0 bases from V and 1 base from J; junction bases left unmatched: 4. The germline CDR1 and CDR2 sequences are SGHRS and YFSETQ. cDNA synthesis used the whole RNA isolate, giving expressed TCRB sequences. Profiling relied on immunoSEQ multiplex PCR, and the TCRdb table lists in-frame clones only, not all of them. The data contain approximately 360,000 clones, 10% to 15% of them singletons. The sequencing input was naive CD4+ T cells from blood. The chain is built from TRBV5-1 and TRBJ2-5; 12 nucleotides line up with TRBD2. This sequence originates from a woman between 18 and 29 years old with type 1 diabetes. The CDR3 loop is CASSLAATSGGQETQYF. CDR3 coding DNA: TGCGCCAGCAGCTTGGCCGCGACTAGCGGGGGCCAAGAGACCCAGTACTTC.